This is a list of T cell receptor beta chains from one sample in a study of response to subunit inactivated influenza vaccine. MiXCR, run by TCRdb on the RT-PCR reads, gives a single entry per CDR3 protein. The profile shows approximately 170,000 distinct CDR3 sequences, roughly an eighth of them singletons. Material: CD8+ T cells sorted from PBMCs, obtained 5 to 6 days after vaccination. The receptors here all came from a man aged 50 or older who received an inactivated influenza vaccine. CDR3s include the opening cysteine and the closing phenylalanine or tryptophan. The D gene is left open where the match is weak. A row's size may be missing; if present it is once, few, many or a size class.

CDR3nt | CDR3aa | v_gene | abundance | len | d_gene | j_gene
TGTGCCAGCAGTTACTCGAAAGGGCACTATGGGCTCGAGCAGTACTTC | CASSYSKGHYGLEQYF | TRBV6-5 | - | 16 | - | TRBJ2-7
TGTGCCAGCAGTTACCCCTCTCAAGCTTTCTTT | CASSYPSQAFF | TRBV6-2/TRBV6-3 | many | 11 | - | TRBJ1-1
TGTGCCAGCAGTTACTCGGGAGTTAATTCCCAGCATTTT | CASSYSGVNSQHF | TRBV6-2/TRBV6-3 | few | 13 | - | TRBJ1-5
TGCGCCAGCAGCCTATTATCAGGGTCGGACACAGATACGCAGTATTTT | CASSLLSGSDTDTQYF | TRBV4-1 | few | 16 | - | TRBJ2-3
TGCGCCAGCAGCCAAGATACTGGGTTTAACTTCCTCCTCACAGATACGCAGTATTTT | CASSQDTGFNFLLTDTQYF | TRBV4-1 | - | 19 | - | TRBJ2-3
TGTGCCAGCAGTGGGGGGACTAGCCCCTACAATGAGCAGTTCTTC | CASSGGTSPYNEQFF | TRBV12-3/TRBV12-4 | few | 15 | TRBD2 | TRBJ2-1
TGTGCCAGCAGCTCGACTGGCGGGACAGCCTCCTACGAGCAGTACTTC | CASSSTGGTASYEQYF | TRBV7-9 | - | 16 | - | TRBJ2-7
TGTGCCAGCAGCTTTACTGGGACACCTAACACTGAAGCTTTCTTT | CASSFTGTPNTEAFF | TRBV7-2 | few | 15 | - | TRBJ1-1
TGTGCCAGCAGTTTTTCTCCCGGGGGGCTGATCTATGGCTACACCTTC | CASSFSPGGLIYGYTF | TRBV12-3/TRBV12-4 | many | 16 | - | TRBJ1-2
TGTGCCAGCAGTTCGACTCCCTGGAAATCGTACTTC | CASSSTPWKSYF | TRBV12-3/TRBV12-4 | many | 12 | - | TRBJ2-5
TGTGCCAGTGTAGGGGGCTCTGGAAACACCATATATTTT | CASVGGSGNTIYF | TRBV6-1 | few | 13 | - | TRBJ1-3
TGTGCCAGCAGCGCAGCATCACGGGACAGGCCCCTGGAGCAGTTCTTC | CASSAASRDRPLEQFF | TRBV7-9 | - | 16 | TRBD1 | TRBJ2-1
TGTGCCAGCAGCTTGAAGGGGAACCCCCAAGAGACCCAGTACTTC | CASSLKGNPQETQYF | TRBV11-3 | few | 15 | - | TRBJ2-5
TGCGCCAGCAGCTTGGGGGGACACATTGAGCAGTACTTC | CASSLGGHIEQYF | TRBV5-1 | few | 13 | - | TRBJ2-7
TGTGCCAGCAGGACCGGGACAGGGCCCTACAATGAGCAGTTCTTC | CASRTGTGPYNEQFF | TRBV2 | - | 15 | TRBD1 | TRBJ2-1
TGTGCCAGCAGCTCAGGGACAGGGCTAAGCAATCAGCCCCAGCATTTT | CASSSGTGLSNQPQHF | TRBV7-8 | few | 16 | TRBD1 | TRBJ1-5
TGCAGTGCTAGAGTTCCAGGGGGCTACGAGCAGTACTTC | CSARVPGGYEQYF | TRBV20-1 | - | 13 | TRBD1 | TRBJ2-7
TGTGCCAGCAGTTTGACGGTATATGAGCCGTTCTTC | CASSLTVYEPFF | TRBV12-3/TRBV12-4 | once | 12 | - | TRBJ2-1
TGTGCCACCAGCAGCCTAGCGGGCAACAATGAGCAGTTCTTC | CATSSLAGNNEQFF | TRBV15 | few | 14 | TRBD2 | TRBJ2-1
TGTGCCAGCAGCGCGTCAGGGGCAACTAATGAAAAACTGTTTTTT | CASSASGATNEKLFF | TRBV9 | - | 15 | - | TRBJ1-4
TGCAGTGCTCCGACAACGACGACCTACGAGCAGTACTTC | CSAPTTTTYEQYF | TRBV20-1 | - | 13 | - | TRBJ2-7
TGTGCCACCAGTGAAGGGTGGGACTATGGCTACACCTTC | CATSEGWDYGYTF | TRBV24-1 | once | 13 | - | TRBJ1-2